Given below is one T cell receptor beta chain in context. Individuals aged roughly 18 to 95 years were recruited from about two dozen US areas. This sample stems from a study of blood T cell repertoires in COVID-19. Study-wide context: Whether acute or convalescent, the COVID-19 samples came from the United States, Italy and Spain.

The length of the CDR3 is 15 residues. Looked up from germline, CDR1 is KGHSH and CDR2 is LQKENI. Between the trimmed V and J ends, which lost 3 bases and 2 bases, there was a span of 12 bases. Original analysis: Cell counts per sample came from amplifying reference gene primers. Sequenced by immunoSEQ multiplex PCR; TCRdb stores in-frame clones only, minus some. From that table come the V and J calls and clone size; the DNA was used to work out D and trimming. The sample gives about 300,000 clones, around nine tenths of which show up once; 4.5% to 6.5% is in the top ten. The TCR sequence derives from a man in his 60s who had recovered from COVID-19. This chain uses TRBV18 with TRBJ2-3; tentative D call: TRBD1 (5 bases). Specimen: PBMCs or T cells enriched from blood (not recorded which). Here the CDR3 DNA reads TGTGCCAGCTCACCTGCAGGGCTCCTCACAGATACGCAGTATTTT. This translates into CASSPAGLLTDTQYF.